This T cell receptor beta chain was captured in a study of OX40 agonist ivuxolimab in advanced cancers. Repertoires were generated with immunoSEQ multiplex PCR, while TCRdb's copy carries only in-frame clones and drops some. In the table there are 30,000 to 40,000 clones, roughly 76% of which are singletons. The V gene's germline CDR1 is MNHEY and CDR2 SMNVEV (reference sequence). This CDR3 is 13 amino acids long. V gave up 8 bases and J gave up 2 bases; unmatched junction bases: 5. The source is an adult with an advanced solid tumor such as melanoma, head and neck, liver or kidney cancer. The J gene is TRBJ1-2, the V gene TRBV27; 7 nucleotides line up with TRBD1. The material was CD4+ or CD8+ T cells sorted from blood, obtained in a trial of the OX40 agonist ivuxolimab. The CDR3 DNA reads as TGTGCCAGCCGAACAGGGGTAAACTATGGCTACACCTTC. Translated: CASRTGVNYGYTF.